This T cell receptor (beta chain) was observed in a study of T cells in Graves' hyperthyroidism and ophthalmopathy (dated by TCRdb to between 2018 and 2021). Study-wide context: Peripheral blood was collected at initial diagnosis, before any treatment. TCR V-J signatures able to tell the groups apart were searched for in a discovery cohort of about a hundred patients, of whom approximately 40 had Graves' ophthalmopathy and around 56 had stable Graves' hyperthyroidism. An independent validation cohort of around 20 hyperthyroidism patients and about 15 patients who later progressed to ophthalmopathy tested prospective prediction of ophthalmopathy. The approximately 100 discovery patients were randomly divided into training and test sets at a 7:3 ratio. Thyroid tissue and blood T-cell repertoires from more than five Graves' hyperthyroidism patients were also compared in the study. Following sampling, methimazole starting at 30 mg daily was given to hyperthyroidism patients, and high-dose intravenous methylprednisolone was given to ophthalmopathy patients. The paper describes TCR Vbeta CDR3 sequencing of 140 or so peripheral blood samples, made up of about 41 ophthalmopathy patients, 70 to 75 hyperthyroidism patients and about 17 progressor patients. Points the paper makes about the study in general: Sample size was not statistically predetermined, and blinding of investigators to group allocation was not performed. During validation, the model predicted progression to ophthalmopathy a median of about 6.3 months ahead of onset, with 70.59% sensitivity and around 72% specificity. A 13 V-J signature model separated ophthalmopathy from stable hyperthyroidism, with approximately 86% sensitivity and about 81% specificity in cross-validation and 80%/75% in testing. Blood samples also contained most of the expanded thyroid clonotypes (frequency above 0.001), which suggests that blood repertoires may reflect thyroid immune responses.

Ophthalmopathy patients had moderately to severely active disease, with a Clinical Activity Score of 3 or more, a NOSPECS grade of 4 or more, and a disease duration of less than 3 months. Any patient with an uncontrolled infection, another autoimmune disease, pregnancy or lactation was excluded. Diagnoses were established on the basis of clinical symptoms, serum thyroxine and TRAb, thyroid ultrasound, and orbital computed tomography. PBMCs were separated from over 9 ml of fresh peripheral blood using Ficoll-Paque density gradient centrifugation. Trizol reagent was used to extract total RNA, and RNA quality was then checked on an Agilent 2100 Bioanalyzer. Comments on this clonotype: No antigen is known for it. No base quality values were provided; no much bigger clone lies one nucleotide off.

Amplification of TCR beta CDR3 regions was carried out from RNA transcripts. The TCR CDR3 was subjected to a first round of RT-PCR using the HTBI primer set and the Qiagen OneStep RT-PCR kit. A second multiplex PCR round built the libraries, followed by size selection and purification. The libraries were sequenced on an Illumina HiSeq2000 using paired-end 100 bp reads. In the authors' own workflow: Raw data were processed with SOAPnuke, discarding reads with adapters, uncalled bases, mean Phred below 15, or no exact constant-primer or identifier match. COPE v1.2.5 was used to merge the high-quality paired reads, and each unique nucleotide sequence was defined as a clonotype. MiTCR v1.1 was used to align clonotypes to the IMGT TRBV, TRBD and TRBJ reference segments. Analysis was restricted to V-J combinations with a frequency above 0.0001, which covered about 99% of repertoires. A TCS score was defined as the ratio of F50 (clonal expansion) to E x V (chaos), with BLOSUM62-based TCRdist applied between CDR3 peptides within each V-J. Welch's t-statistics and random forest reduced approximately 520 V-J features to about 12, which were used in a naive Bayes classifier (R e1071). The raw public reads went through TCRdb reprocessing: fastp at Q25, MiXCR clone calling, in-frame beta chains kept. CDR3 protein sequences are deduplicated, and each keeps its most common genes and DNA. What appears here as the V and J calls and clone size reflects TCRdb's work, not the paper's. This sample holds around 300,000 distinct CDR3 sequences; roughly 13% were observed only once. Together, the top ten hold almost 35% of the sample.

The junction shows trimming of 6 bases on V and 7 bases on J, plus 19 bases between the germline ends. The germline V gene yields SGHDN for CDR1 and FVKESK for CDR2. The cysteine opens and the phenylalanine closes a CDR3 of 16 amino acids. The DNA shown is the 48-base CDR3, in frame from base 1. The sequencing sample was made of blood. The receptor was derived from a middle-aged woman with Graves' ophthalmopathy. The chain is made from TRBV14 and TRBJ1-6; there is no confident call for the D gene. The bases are TGTGCCAGCAGTCAATTTATGCAGACATACAATTCACCCCTCCACTTT. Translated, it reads CASSQFMQTYNSPLHF.